A single sample is the source of the 27 T cell receptor beta chains below, sequenced in a study of T cells in Graves' hyperthyroidism and ophthalmopathy. There were TCR beta CDR3 regions amplified from RNA transcripts. First-round RT-PCR with HTBI primers amplified the TCR CDR3 region. TCRdb itself ran the multiplex PCR reads through MiXCR, one entry per CDR3 protein. Found here are a few hundred thousand distinct CDR3 sequences, 15% to 20% of them singletons; the top ten hold less than 3.5%. Sequencing input: blood. These receptors were collected from a woman in her thirties or forties with Graves' ophthalmopathy.

The V gene is TRBV19, the J gene TRBJ1-2; tentative D call: TRBD1 (6 bases). The CDR3 is made up of 13 amino acids. The V end lost 9 bases, the J end lost 4 bases, and 15 bases lay between the germline ends. Germline V lookup: CDR1 LNHDA, CDR2 SQIVND (reference sequence). The CDR3 DNA is TGTGCCAGCAGCGGGGGGGCGACCTATGGCTACACCTTC. Protein product: CASSGGATYGYTF. Full variable domain (outside the CDR3, taken from reference TRBV19 and TRBJ1-2): DGGITQSPKYLFRKEGQNVTLSCEQNLNHDAMYWYRQDPGQGLRLIYYSQIVNDFQKGDIAEGYSVSREKKESFPLTVTSAQKNPTAFYLCASSGGATYGYTFGSGTRLTVV.

The J gene is TRBJ1-4, the V gene TRBV7-2; 7 bases fit TRBD1. Looked up from germline, CDR1 is SGHTA and CDR2 is FQGNSA. The length of the CDR3 is 15 residues. Trimming cost V 3 bases and J 7 bases; bases outside gene matches: 8. CDR3 nucleotides: TGTGCCAGCAGCTTGACAGGGCGAGTGAGTGAAAAACTGTTTTTT. Encoded protein: CASSLTGRVSEKLFF.

This clonotype has a count of ten or more. J is TRBJ1-2 and V is TRBV15; perhaps TRBD1 as D (6 bases). Germline V gene data show CDR1 as LNHNV and CDR2 as YYDKDF (reference sequence). V gave up 0 bases and J gave up 5 bases, with 16 bases separating them. The CDR3 runs 16 residues. In nucleotides, the CDR3 is TGTGCCACCAGCAGAGATGAAAACAGGGAGGAATATGGCTACACCTTC. It is translated as CATSRDENREEYGYTF.

In its sample, this clonotype was seen many times. The chain couples TRBV5-1 to TRBJ2-3; 9 bases map to TRBD1. The CDR3 sequence is 14 residues long. Germline V lookup: CDR1 SGHRS, CDR2 YFSETQ. V lost 7 bases to trimming and J lost 0 bases; unmatched junction nucleotides: 3. CDR3 in amino acids: CASYRGRSTDTQYF. In DNA, the CDR3 is TGCGCCAGCTACAGGGGGCGTAGCACAGATACGCAGTATTTT.

The chain employs TRBV2 and TRBJ1-2, with D possibly TRBD1 on 5 matching bases. Per germline, CDR1 SNHLY and CDR2 FYNNEI. The length of the CDR3 is 13 residues. The V end lost 7 bases, the J end lost 8 bases, and 17 bases lay between the germline ends. CDR3 sequence (DNA): TGTGCCAGCACCGAAACTAGGGGCGGAGGCTACACCTTC. Amino acids: CASTETRGGGYTF.

This clonotype has a count of ten or more. This chain joins TRBV7-9 and TRBJ2-4, with 8 bases lining up with TRBD2. After removal of 4 bases from V and 4 bases from J, the junction contained 6 bases not matched to a gene. This CDR3 has 15 amino acids. Germline CDR1 reads SEHNR; CDR2 reads FQNEAQ (reference sequence). This CDR3 reads CASSSGGAGKNIQYF. CDR3 nucleotide sequence: TGTGCCAGCAGCTCCGGGGGGGCTGGGAAAAACATTCAGTACTTC.

This clonotype was observed a few times. The chain uses TRBV3-1 and TRBJ2-7; 14 positions agree with TRBD2. This CDR3 contains 16 residues. Germline loops: CDR1 LGHDT, CDR2 YNNKEL (reference sequence). J lost 4 bases, V lost 5 bases, and 7 bases had no gene match. The CDR3 coding sequence is TGTGCCAGCAGCGTGGGACTAGCGGGAGCTTTATACGAGCAGTACTTC. This translates into CASSVGLAGALYEQYF.

This clonotype was found a few times. The rearrangement joins TRBV10-3 to TRBJ2-1; D is uncertain. The CDR3 extends over 14 amino acids. The V end lost 3 bases, the J end lost 2 bases, and 8 bases lay between the germline ends. The germline gives CDR1 ENHRY, CDR2 SYGVKD. CDR3 residues: CAISEVSTYNEQFF. CDR3 nucleotides: TGTGCCATCAGTGAAGTCTCTACCTACAATGAGCAGTTCTTC.

The chain has TRBV4-1 and TRBJ1-6; no firm D call. Trimming removed 1 base from V and 4 bases from J, with 14 bases in between. Looked up from germline, CDR1 is MGHRA and CDR2 is YSYEKL. This CDR3 region has 17 residues. The CDR3 region is CASSQVIESGYNSPLHF. The CDR3 nucleotides read TGCGCCAGCAGCCAAGTAATCGAGAGCGGGTATAATTCACCCCTCCACTTT.

This clonotype was counted a few times. The J gene is TRBJ2-1, the V gene TRBV11-2; tentative D call: TRBD2 (6 bases). V lost 5 bases, J lost 1 base, and 15 bases lay in between. Germline CDR1 SGHAT, CDR2 FQNNGV. This CDR3 has 16 amino acids. This CDR3 reads CASSTEWGTSYNEQFF. CDR3 bases: TGTGCCAGCAGCACAGAGTGGGGGACTTCCTACAATGAGCAGTTCTTC.

This clonotype has ten or more counts. The chain recombines TRBV5-8 with TRBJ2-5; D not certain. Per the germline V gene, CDR1 is SGHTS and CDR2 is YDEGEE. V lost 0 bases to trimming and J lost 7 bases, with 7 bases between them. The CDR3 covers 12 residues. DNA of the CDR3: TGTGCCAGCAGCTTGGCTCTAATGACCCAGTACTTC. Its protein product is CASSLALMTQYF.

V and J are TRBV5-5 and TRBJ1-2; 9 bases line up with TRBD1. The germline CDR1 and CDR2 sequences are SGHKS and YYEKEE (reference sequence). V was clipped by 0 bases and J by 7 bases; unmatched bases: 1. This CDR3 spans 13 amino acids. The CDR3 loop reads CASSLDRGPGYTF. The CDR3 DNA reads TGTGCCAGCAGCTTGGACAGGGGGCCTGGCTACACCTTC.

The chain employs TRBV6-1 and TRBJ2-2; 10 bases agree with TRBD1. Germline CDR1 reads MNHNS; CDR2 reads SASEGT. V trimming: 6 bases; J trimming: 7 bases; junction bases outside the gene matches: 8. The CDR3 is made up of 15 amino acids. This chain's CDR3 is CASRPDRGQGGELFF. DNA of the CDR3: TGTGCCAGCAGACCCGACAGGGGGCAGGGCGGGGAGCTGTTTTTT.

The CDR3 region is CASSKKGQGVDGYTF. The CDR3 nucleotides read TGTGCCAGCAGTAAAAAGGGACAGGGGGTTGATGGCTACACCTTC. V and J are TRBV2 and TRBJ1-2, with 11 nucleotides matching TRBD1. This CDR3 comprises 15 residues. V lost 5 bases and J lost 6; bases outside the gene matches: 8. Germline V gene sequence: CDR1 SNHLY, CDR2 FYNNEI.

The chain has TRBV20-1 and TRBJ2-3; D is possibly TRBD2 (5 bases). Trimming left V 6 bases short and J 4 bases short, with 20 bases between. The germline V gene encodes CDR1 DFQATT and CDR2 SNEGSKA (reference sequence). The CDR3 has 15 residues. This CDR3 reads CSAGEKHHGPDTQYF. As DNA, the CDR3 is TGCAGTGCGGGAGAAAAACACCATGGACCAGATACGCAGTATTTT.

The chain is built from TRBV28 and TRBJ1-6; D possibly corresponds to TRBD1 (5 bases). The CDR3 covers 15 residues. V lost 2 bases and J lost 7, with 12 bases in between. Germline V gene data show CDR1 as MDHEN and CDR2 as SYDVKM. The CDR3 bases are TGTGCCAGCAGTTTACTCCCCGGGGCCAATTCACCCCTCCACTTT. Its translation is CASSLLPGANSPLHF. The whole variable domain, remainder taken from reference TRBV28 and TRBJ1-6, is DVKVTQSSRYLVKRTGEKVFLECVQDMDHENMFWYRQDPGLGLRLIYFSYDVKMKEKGDIPEGYSVSREKKERFSLILESASTNQTSMYLCASSLLPGANSPLHFGNGTRLTVT.

This clonotype was counted at least ten times. J is TRBJ2-7 and V is TRBV7-9; TRBD1 agrees at 9 bases. CDR1 and CDR2 (germline): SEHNR, FQNEAQ (reference sequence). This CDR3 has 15 amino acids. The ends lost 5 bases at V and 1 base at J; junction bases unmatched: 6. The CDR3 protein is CASSADRGASYEQYF. The CDR3 nucleotides are TGTGCCAGCAGCGCCGACAGGGGGGCGTCCTACGAGCAGTACTTC. The entire variable domain, with the rest obtained from reference TRBV7-9 and TRBJ2-7, is as follows: DTGVSQNPRHKITKRGQNVTFRCDPISEHNRLYWYRQTLGQGPEFLTYFQNEAQLEKSRLLSDRFSAERPKGSFSTLEIQRTEQGDSAMYLCASSADRGASYEQYFGPGTRLTVT.

This clonotype has a handful of counts. This chain joins TRBV2 and TRBJ1-2; 9 positions match TRBD1. Germline assignment: CDR1 SNHLY and CDR2 FYNNEI. The CDR3 loop spans 12 amino acids. J was trimmed by 7 bases and V by 8 bases; bases with no gene match: 5. In nucleotides, the CDR3 is TGTGCCAGCGTGGGACAGGGAGTTGGCTACACCTTC. It codes for CASVGQGVGYTF.

This clonotype showed up just a few times. V usage is TRBV19 and J usage is TRBJ1-3, with unresolved D. V lost 10 bases and J lost 0, with 13 bases in between. Per the germline V gene, CDR1 is LNHDA and CDR2 is SQIVND (reference sequence). The CDR3 runs 14 residues. The chain's CDR3 is CATRKGYSGNTIYF. The CDR3 DNA reads as TGTGCCACCAGAAAGGGATACTCTGGAAACACCATATATTTT.

This chain connects TRBV15 to TRBJ2-7; D is uncertain. The CDR3 is made up of 15 amino acids. Between the trimmed V and J ends, which lost 3 bases and 6 bases, there was a span of 18 bases. Germline lookup yields CDR1 LNHNV and CDR2 YYDKDF (reference sequence). The CDR3 DNA reads TGTGCCACCAGCAGCTCCGGGCCCGGCGCGTCCGAGCAGTACTTC. It is translated as CATSSSGPGASEQYF.

This clonotype was observed at least ten times. The V call is TRBV3-1, the J call TRBJ1-1, with D perhaps matching TRBD1 (5 bases). Trimming left V 5 bases short and J 10 bases short, with 17 bases between. In germline, CDR1 is LGHDT, CDR2 YNNKEL (reference sequence). The CDR3 totals 13 residues. The CDR3 is CASSYRRGDGAFF. The CDR3 bases are TGTGCCAGCAGCTATCGGAGGGGCGATGGAGCTTTCTTT.

The table lists this clonotype with many counts. A read error may account for a junction end that differs from germline. This chain uses TRBV28 with TRBJ2-5; possibly TRBD1 for D (5 bases). The CDR3 has 14 amino acids. In germline, CDR1 is MDHEN, CDR2 SYDVKM. CDR3 sequence: CASSFSTVQATQYF. CDR3 nucleotides: TGTGCCAGCAGTTTCTCGACAGTTCAAGCGACCCAGTACTTC.

This chain uses TRBV25-1 with TRBJ1-2; possible D gene TRBD1, 5 bases. In germline, CDR1 is MGHDK, CDR2 SYGVNS. V lost 4 bases and J 10 bases, leaving 16 bases between the germline ends. CDR3 length: 13 amino acids. In DNA, the CDR3 is TGTGCCAGCAGTGTACAGGACGTATCTGACTACACCTTC. This codes for CASSVQDVSDYTF.

This chain joins TRBV5-5 and TRBJ2-7, with no clear D. The CDR3 extends over 13 amino acids. Trimming stripped 3 bases from V and 3 bases from J, with 10 bases between. CDR1 and CDR2 from the germline V gene are SGHKS and YYEKEE (reference sequence). CDR3 in DNA: TGTGCCAGCAGCTCAGGTTTCGTCTACGAGCAGTACTTC. It codes for CASSSGFVYEQYF. The variable domain in full, with the rest retrieved from reference TRBV5-5 and TRBJ2-7, is DAGVTQSPTHLIKTRGQQVTLRCSPISGHKSVSWYQQVLGQGPQFIFQYYEKEERGRGNFPDRFSARQFPNYSSELNVNALLLGDSALYLCASSSGFVYEQYFGPGTRLTVT.

The chain combines TRBV2 with TRBJ1-2, with D possibly TRBD1 on 5 matching bases. The CDR3 sequence is 13 residues long. The germline CDR1 and CDR2 sequences are SNHLY and FYNNEI. Trimming left V 6 bases short and J 0 bases short, with 8 bases between. CDR3 DNA: TGTGCCAGCAGCGCCAGGGCTAACTATGGCTACACCTTC. Translating gives CASSARANYGYTF.

The V and J genes are TRBV19 and TRBJ1-2; TRBD1 is a possible D gene (6 bases). The V end was cut by 5 bases, the J end by 1 base, with 8 bases between. Germline V gene sequence: CDR1 LNHDA, CDR2 SQIVND (reference sequence). This CDR3 is built from 13 residues. DNA for the CDR3: TGTGCCAGTAGTCGGGACATTAACTATGGCTACACCTTC. It yields the protein CASSRDINYGYTF.

This clonotype was counted between two and nine times. The rearrangement uses TRBV20-1 and TRBJ2-6, with a tentative D call TRBD1 (5 bases). Germline loops: CDR1 DFQATT, CDR2 SNEGSKA (reference sequence). V gave up 0 bases and J gave up 0 bases, with 18 bases separating them. The CDR3 extends over 19 amino acids. CDR3 in amino acids: CSARDLTAIKSSGANVLTF. Written as DNA, the CDR3 is TGCAGTGCTAGAGATCTGACAGCGATCAAAAGCTCTGGGGCCAACGTCCTGACTTTC.